The TCR beta chain under discussion was sequenced for a study of blood T cell repertoires in COVID-19. This clone is a singleton in its sample. The table came from immunoSEQ multiplex PCR; TCRdb's copy has only in-frame clones and leaves some out. The sample records 350,000 to 450,000 clones, roughly nine tenths being singletons. V was shortened by 2 bases and J by 0 bases, with 9 bases between the two germline ends. This CDR3 comprises 15 residues. Germline CDR1 is MNHEY and CDR2 is SVGEGT. Sequencing was done on a sample of peripheral blood. The TCR originated in a man in his forties with acute or convalescent COVID-19. The gene calls are TRBV6-2 or TRBV6-3 and TRBJ2-3; perhaps TRBD1 as D (5 bases). CDR3 in amino acids: CASSYRGVSTDTQYF. In DNA, the CDR3 is TGTGCCAGCAGTTACAGGGGCGTCAGCACAGATACGCAGTATTTT.